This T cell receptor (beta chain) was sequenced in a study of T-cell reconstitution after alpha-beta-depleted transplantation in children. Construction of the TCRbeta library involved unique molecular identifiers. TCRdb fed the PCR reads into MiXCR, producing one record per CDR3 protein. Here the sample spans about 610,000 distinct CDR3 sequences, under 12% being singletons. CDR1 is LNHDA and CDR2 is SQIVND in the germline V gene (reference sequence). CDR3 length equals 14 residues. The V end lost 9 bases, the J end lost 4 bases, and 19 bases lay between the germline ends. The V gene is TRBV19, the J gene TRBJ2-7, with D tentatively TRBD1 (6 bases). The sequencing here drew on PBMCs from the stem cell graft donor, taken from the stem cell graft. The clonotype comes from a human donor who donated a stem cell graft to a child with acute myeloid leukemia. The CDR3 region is CASLTGWGGYEQYF. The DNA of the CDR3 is TGTGCCAGCCTCACAGGGTGGGGTGGGTACGAGCAGTACTTC.